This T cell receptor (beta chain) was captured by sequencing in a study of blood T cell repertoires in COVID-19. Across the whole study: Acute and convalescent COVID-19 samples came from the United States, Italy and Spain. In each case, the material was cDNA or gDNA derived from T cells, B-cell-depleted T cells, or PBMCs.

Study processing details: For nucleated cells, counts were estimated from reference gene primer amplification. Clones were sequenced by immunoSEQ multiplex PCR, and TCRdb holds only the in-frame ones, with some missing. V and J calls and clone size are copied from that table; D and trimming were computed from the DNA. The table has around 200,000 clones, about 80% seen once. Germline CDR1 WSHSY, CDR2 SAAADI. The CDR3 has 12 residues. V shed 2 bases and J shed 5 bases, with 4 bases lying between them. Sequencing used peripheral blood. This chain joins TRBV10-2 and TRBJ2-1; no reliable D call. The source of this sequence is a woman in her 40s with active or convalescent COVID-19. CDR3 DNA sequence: TGCGCCAGCAGTGAGCTAGACAATGAGCAGTTCTTC. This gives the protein CASSELDNEQFF.